This TCR beta chain was sequenced for a study of OX40 agonist ivuxolimab in advanced cancers. At the level of the study: Past anti-PD-1, anti-PD-L1 or anti-CTLA-4 therapy was accepted, and 30% to 50% had received some.

With respect to this clone: Its cognate antigen is unknown.

Whole-study findings and limits: In general, CD8+ T cells held more expanded clones than CD4+ did, on average. The expanded peripheral T cells' antigen specificity was not determined. Doses of 0.1 to 3.0 mg/kg were accompanied by clonal expansion of CD4+ and CD8+ blood T cells by week 6.

Some clones are missing from TCRdb's copy, which holds only in-frame ones; the method was immunoSEQ multiplex PCR. The data contain tens of thousands of clones, 88% of them singletons. The sample here was CD4+ or CD8+ T cells sorted from blood, taken in a trial of the OX40 agonist ivuxolimab. The TCR originated in an adult with an advanced solid tumor such as melanoma, head and neck, liver or kidney cancer.

This CDR3 is CASAPGYQPQHF. The CDR3 DNA sequence: TGTGCTAGTGCTCCCGGATATCAGCCCCAGCATTTT. The genes are TRBV12-5 and TRBJ1-5; D call uncertain. Trimming removed 7 bases from V and 5 bases from J, with 9 bases in between. Germline V CDR1 and CDR2: LGHNT, FRNRAP. This CDR3 region has 12 residues. Full variable domain (missing parts from reference TRBV12-5 and TRBJ1-5): DARVTQTPRHKVTEMGQEVTMRCQPILGHNTVFWYRQTMMQGLELLAYFRNRAPLDDSGMPKDRFSAEMPDATLATLKIQPSEPRDSAVYFCASAPGYQPQHFGDGTRLSIL.